This is a list of T cell receptor beta chains from one sample in a study of cytomegalovirus exposure and HLA in healthy donors. Using immunoSEQ multiplex PCR, the repertoire was profiled, and TCRdb retains in-frame clones only, with some absent. The repertoire holds some 160,000 clones, with about 74% as singletons. The sequencing input was PBMCs. Source of these receptors: a woman in her thirties or forties in good health and CMV-seronegative. CDR3s include the opening cysteine and the closing phenylalanine or tryptophan. Fields, in order: D gene, V gene, J gene, clone size, CDR3 protein, CDR3 DNA. A D gene is named only where the DNA matches it firmly. Size is omitted from some rows. Given values are once, few, many or a class for expanded clones.

D gene: NA
V gene: TRBV6-6
J gene: TRBJ2-2
clone size: few
CDR3 protein: CASSYPAGSGQELFF
CDR3 DNA: TGTGCCAGCAGTTACCCAGCTGGATCGGGACAGGAGCTGTTTTTT

D gene: NA
V gene: TRBV4-1
J gene: TRBJ2-1
clone size: NA
CDR3 protein: CASSLTGEQFF
CDR3 DNA: TGCGCCAGCAGCCTCACCGGTGAGCAGTTCTTC

D gene: NA
V gene: TRBV11-3
J gene: TRBJ2-5
clone size: NA
CDR3 protein: CASSFYNQETQYF
CDR3 DNA: TGTGCCAGCAGCTTTTACAACCAAGAGACCCAGTACTTC

D gene: TRBD1
V gene: TRBV7-2
J gene: TRBJ2-5
clone size: few
CDR3 protein: CASSLGQGKHF
CDR3 DNA: TGTGCCAGCAGCTTAGGACAGGGTAAACACTTC

D gene: TRBD1
V gene: TRBV4-2
J gene: TRBJ1-5
clone size: NA
CDR3 protein: CASSPQSRDRDSNQPQHF
CDR3 DNA: TGTGCCAGCAGCCCACAGTCCCGGGACAGGGATAGCAATCAGCCCCAGCATTTT

D gene: TRBD1
V gene: TRBV4-1
J gene: TRBJ1-1
clone size: few
CDR3 protein: CASSQVGTGIAAFF
CDR3 DNA: TGCGCCAGCAGCCAAGTGGGGACAGGTATTGCGGCTTTCTTT

D gene: NA
V gene: TRBV18
J gene: TRBJ2-3
clone size: NA
CDR3 protein: CASSPVPGSIPTDTQYF
CDR3 DNA: TGTGCCAGCTCACCAGTTCCCGGGTCAATCCCCACAGATACGCAGTATTTT

D gene: TRBD2
V gene: TRBV5-1
J gene: TRBJ2-5
clone size: once
CDR3 protein: CASSLERLAVETQYF
CDR3 DNA: TGCGCCAGCAGCTTGGAGCGACTAGCGGTAGAGACCCAGTACTTC

D gene: NA
V gene: TRBV19
J gene: TRBJ1-2
clone size: NA
CDR3 protein: CASRGDRGADYGYTF
CDR3 DNA: TGTGCCAGTAGAGGCGATCGGGGAGCGGACTATGGCTACACCTTC

D gene: TRBD1
V gene: TRBV7-9
J gene: TRBJ1-2
clone size: NA
CDR3 protein: CASSNGTGVTYGYTF
CDR3 DNA: TGTGCCAGCAGCAACGGGACAGGGGTGACCTATGGCTACACCTTC

D gene: NA
V gene: TRBV5-6
J gene: TRBJ1-1
clone size: NA
CDR3 protein: CASSYRAEAFF
CDR3 DNA: TGTGCCAGCAGCTACAGGGCTGAAGCTTTCTTT

D gene: TRBD1
V gene: TRBV4-2
J gene: TRBJ1-1
clone size: NA
CDR3 protein: CASSLKIDRGGGTEAFF
CDR3 DNA: TGTGCCAGCAGCCTCAAGATAGACAGGGGTGGAGGCACTGAAGCTTTCTTT

D gene: NA
V gene: TRBV5-1
J gene: TRBJ2-7
clone size: once
CDR3 protein: CASSSISRNPYEQYF
CDR3 DNA: TGCGCCAGCAGCTCCATTAGCCGGAATCCCTACGAGCAGTACTTC

D gene: TRBD1
V gene: TRBV28
J gene: TRBJ1-1
clone size: NA
CDR3 protein: CASGQGANTEAFF
CDR3 DNA: TGTGCCAGCGGACAGGGGGCGAATACTGAAGCTTTCTTT

D gene: NA
V gene: TRBV10-1
J gene: TRBJ2-1
clone size: NA
CDR3 protein: CASEPGQGGNNEQFF
CDR3 DNA: TGCGCCAGCGAACCTGGGCAGGGGGGCAACAATGAGCAGTTCTTC

D gene: TRBD2
V gene: TRBV27
J gene: TRBJ2-1
clone size: once
CDR3 protein: CASSGLAAINEQFF
CDR3 DNA: TGTGCCAGTTCGGGACTAGCGGCTATTAATGAGCAGTTCTTC

D gene: NA
V gene: TRBV19
J gene: TRBJ1-4
clone size: few
CDR3 protein: CASSQTGFNEKLFF
CDR3 DNA: TGTGCCAGTAGTCAGACAGGTTTTAATGAAAAACTGTTTTTT

D gene: NA
V gene: TRBV29-1
J gene: TRBJ2-7
clone size: NA
CDR3 protein: CSVVVRGGEQYF
CDR3 DNA: TGCAGCGTTGTCGTGAGGGGAGGCGAGCAGTACTTC

D gene: TRBD1
V gene: TRBV6-1
J gene: TRBJ1-4
clone size: NA
CDR3 protein: CASRQGDNEKLFF
CDR3 DNA: TGTGCCAGTCGACAGGGCGATAACGAAAAACTGTTTTTT

D gene: TRBD2
V gene: TRBV4-1
J gene: TRBJ2-1
clone size: NA
CDR3 protein: CASSQEGMLAGGYNEQFF
CDR3 DNA: TGCGCCAGCAGCCAAGAGGGAATGCTAGCGGGGGGGTACAATGAGCAGTTCTTC

D gene: NA
V gene: TRBV5-1
J gene: TRBJ1-1
clone size: NA
CDR3 protein: CASRVGGVDTEAFF
CDR3 DNA: TGCGCCAGCCGCGTCGGGGGGGTGGACACTGAAGCTTTCTTT

D gene: NA
V gene: TRBV18
J gene: TRBJ2-3
clone size: NA
CDR3 protein: CASSPSPGYTDTQYF
CDR3 DNA: TGTGCCAGCTCCCCCTCCCCGGGGTACACAGATACGCAGTATTTT

D gene: NA
V gene: TRBV4-1
J gene: TRBJ1-2
clone size: NA
CDR3 protein: CASSQDGPRAYGYTF
CDR3 DNA: TGCGCCAGCAGCCAAGATGGGCCCAGGGCCTATGGCTACACCTTC

D gene: TRBD2
V gene: TRBV5-1
J gene: TRBJ2-3
clone size: NA
CDR3 protein: CASRTGTSGYTDTQYF
CDR3 DNA: TGCGCCAGCAGAACCGGGACTAGCGGGTACACAGATACGCAGTATTTT

D gene: TRBD1
V gene: TRBV28
J gene: TRBJ1-2
clone size: NA
CDR3 protein: CASRPTGGMWGYTF
CDR3 DNA: TGTGCCAGCAGGCCCACAGGGGGAATGTGGGGCTACACCTTC

D gene: NA
V gene: TRBV19
J gene: TRBJ1-5
clone size: NA
CDR3 protein: CASSIGGRGSQPQHF
CDR3 DNA: TGTGCCAGTAGTATAGGAGGAAGGGGCAGTCAGCCCCAGCATTTT

D gene: TRBD1
V gene: TRBV25-1
J gene: TRBJ1-2
clone size: NA
CDR3 protein: CASRGSTGGFHYGYTF
CDR3 DNA: TGTGCCAGCAGGGGCTCTACAGGGGGGTTTCACTATGGCTACACCTTC

D gene: NA
V gene: TRBV10-1
J gene: TRBJ2-1
clone size: NA
CDR3 protein: CASSTQLRNEQFF
CDR3 DNA: TGCGCCAGCAGCACCCAGCTGAGGAATGAGCAGTTCTTC

D gene: TRBD1
V gene: TRBV19
J gene: TRBJ1-3
clone size: NA
CDR3 protein: CASSPGGAGNTIYF
CDR3 DNA: TGTGCCAGTTCACCAGGGGGCGCGGGAAACACCATATATTTT

D gene: NA
V gene: TRBV11-2
J gene: TRBJ2-2
clone size: NA
CDR3 protein: CASSWGGFTGELFF
CDR3 DNA: TGTGCCAGCAGCTGGGGCGGATTCACCGGGGAGCTGTTTTTT

D gene: TRBD1
V gene: TRBV5-4
J gene: TRBJ1-3
clone size: NA
CDR3 protein: CASSPTGGGTAGNTIYF
CDR3 DNA: TGTGCCAGCAGCCCCACAGGGGGGGGGACCGCTGGAAACACCATATATTTT

D gene: TRBD1
V gene: TRBV13
J gene: TRBJ2-4
clone size: NA
CDR3 protein: CASSRQQGYGIQYF
CDR3 DNA: TGTGCCAGCAGCCGACAACAGGGGTACGGCATTCAGTACTTC

D gene: NA
V gene: TRBV7-8
J gene: TRBJ2-7
clone size: NA
CDR3 protein: CASGADSTYEQYF
CDR3 DNA: TGTGCCAGCGGCGCCGACTCCACCTACGAGCAGTACTTC

D gene: NA
V gene: TRBV2
J gene: TRBJ1-1
clone size: NA
CDR3 protein: CASTSGMNTEAFF
CDR3 DNA: TGTGCCAGCACTTCGGGGATGAACACTGAAGCTTTCTTT

D gene: NA
V gene: TRBV27
J gene: TRBJ2-1
clone size: NA
CDR3 protein: CASSETGPLYNEQFF
CDR3 DNA: TGTGCCAGCAGCGAAACAGGACCCCTCTACAATGAGCAGTTCTTC

D gene: NA
V gene: TRBV2
J gene: TRBJ2-2
clone size: NA
CDR3 protein: CASNRHPESPGELFF
CDR3 DNA: TGTGCCAGCAACCGACACCCCGAGTCTCCCGGGGAGCTGTTTTTT

D gene: NA
V gene: TRBV30
J gene: TRBJ2-3
clone size: NA
CDR3 protein: CASGEGGTARDTQYF
CDR3 DNA: TGTGCCTCGGGGGAGGGGGGGACCGCAAGGGATACGCAGTATTTT

D gene: NA
V gene: TRBV4-1
J gene: TRBJ1-2
clone size: few
CDR3 protein: CASSLEGRGFNYGYTF
CDR3 DNA: TGCGCCAGCAGCCTGGAGGGTAGGGGTTTCAACTATGGCTACACCTTC

D gene: TRBD2
V gene: TRBV27
J gene: TRBJ2-5
clone size: NA
CDR3 protein: CASSQERTSGGAGSQYF
CDR3 DNA: TGTGCCAGCAGCCAAGAAAGGACTAGCGGGGGGGCCGGGTCCCAGTACTTC

D gene: TRBD1
V gene: TRBV5-1
J gene: TRBJ2-4
clone size: NA
CDR3 protein: CASSLGQGQNIQYF
CDR3 DNA: TGCGCCAGCAGTCTAGGACAGGGCCAAAACATTCAGTACTTC

D gene: NA
V gene: TRBV5-1
J gene: TRBJ1-4
clone size: NA
CDR3 protein: CASRTDNEKLFF
CDR3 DNA: TGCGCCAGCAGGACAGATAATGAAAAACTGTTTTTT

D gene: NA
V gene: TRBV4-2
J gene: TRBJ2-1
clone size: few
CDR3 protein: CASRPRQVNYNEQFF
CDR3 DNA: TGTGCCAGCAGACCAAGACAGGTGAACTACAATGAGCAGTTCTTC

D gene: TRBD1
V gene: TRBV5-1
J gene: TRBJ1-5
clone size: NA
CDR3 protein: CASSLGDRGNQPQHF
CDR3 DNA: TGCGCCAGCAGCTTAGGGGACAGGGGCAATCAGCCCCAGCATTTT

D gene: NA
V gene: TRBV29-1
J gene: TRBJ1-5
clone size: few
CDR3 protein: CSVAEGSQPQHF
CDR3 DNA: TGCAGCGTTGCCGAGGGATCTCAGCCCCAGCATTTT

D gene: TRBD1
V gene: TRBV29-1
J gene: TRBJ1-1
clone size: NA
CDR3 protein: CSGSQGGGTEAFF
CDR3 DNA: TGCAGCGGATCTCAGGGGGGAGGAACTGAAGCTTTCTTT

D gene: NA
V gene: TRBV29-1
J gene: TRBJ1-2
clone size: NA
CDR3 protein: CSVVTDSYGYTF
CDR3 DNA: TGCAGCGTAGTAACTGACAGCTATGGCTACACCTTC

D gene: NA
V gene: TRBV6-5
J gene: TRBJ2-3
clone size: NA
CDR3 protein: CASSEALLDTQYF
CDR3 DNA: TGTGCCAGCAGTGAAGCGCTTCTGGATACGCAGTATTTT

D gene: TRBD1
V gene: TRBV5-1
J gene: TRBJ2-1
clone size: NA
CDR3 protein: CASGTGTGTNEQFF
CDR3 DNA: TGCGCCAGCGGGACCGGGACAGGGACCAATGAGCAGTTCTTC

D gene: TRBD2
V gene: TRBV5-4
J gene: TRBJ2-7
clone size: few
CDR3 protein: CASSRGEAREQYF
CDR3 DNA: TGTGCCAGCAGCCGGGGGGAGGCTCGGGAGCAGTACTTC

D gene: TRBD2
V gene: TRBV5-1
J gene: TRBJ2-1
clone size: few
CDR3 protein: CASSLGGGSSYNEQFF
CDR3 DNA: TGCGCCAGCAGCTTGGGCGGCGGGAGCTCCTACAATGAGCAGTTCTTC

D gene: TRBD1
V gene: TRBV6-5
J gene: TRBJ2-7
clone size: NA
CDR3 protein: CASSYNRGEQYF
CDR3 DNA: TGTGCCAGCAGTTACAACAGGGGAGAGCAGTACTTC

D gene: TRBD2
V gene: TRBV6-5
J gene: TRBJ2-7
clone size: NA
CDR3 protein: CASSLTSGGSYEQYF
CDR3 DNA: TGTGCCAGCAGCTTGACTAGCGGGGGATCCTACGAGCAGTACTTC

D gene: TRBD1
V gene: TRBV7-2
J gene: TRBJ1-4
clone size: few
CDR3 protein: CASSLGQGEKLFF
CDR3 DNA: TGTGCCAGCAGCTTAGGACAGGGGGAAAAACTGTTTTTT